The sample holds a few counts of the clone carrying this TCR beta chain. Its antigen is unidentified. A second PCR, run for about 7 to 11 cycles, used a sample-barcoded 5' primer plus a J-beta primer mix. TCRdb analysed the 5' RACE reads with MiXCR anew, one entry per CDR3 protein. The data contain hundreds of thousands of distinct CDR3 sequences, 20% to 25% of them seen just once; the ten biggest clones take up 3.6%. This specimen belongs to a study of blood T cells in healthy people across ages. Study-level results: Using unsorted PBMCs precluded a conclusive naive versus antigen-experienced comparison. Strongly correlated with naive T cell percentage was TCR beta diversity.

At least 5 micrograms of total RNA were extracted per sample. V lost 7 bases and J 0 bases, leaving 13 bases between the germline ends. From germline, CDR1 is MNHNY and CDR2 SVGAGI (reference sequence). This CDR3 has 15 amino acids. The TCR comes from a man in his 70s in good health. The chain recombines TRBV6-6 with TRBJ2-4; D gene unclear. The sample consisted of blood. The CDR3 here is CASIKEALAKNIQYF. The DNA of the CDR3 is TGTGCCAGCATAAAGGAAGCACTAGCCAAAAACATTCAGTACTTC.